Listed below are T cell receptor beta chains from one sample, sequenced in a study of blood T cell repertoires in COVID-19. Clones were read by immunoSEQ multiplex PCR, and TCRdb kept only the in-frame ones, dropping some. This sample has 150,000 to 200,000 clones; 81% occur once, and the top ten carry under 13%. The sequenced sample consisted of peripheral blood. These receptor sequences come from a human donor in a cohort sampled during active COVID-19. Each CDR3 is given with its conserved first and last residue. The D gene is left open where the match is weak. The size field is filled for only some rows; it gives once, few, many or a size class.

J: TRBJ2-1; D: -; V: TRBV7-6; size: many; DNA: TGTGCCAGCAGCCACCAGCAGGGCTCCCCTTCCTATGAGCAGTTCTTC; CDR3: CASSHQQGSPSYEQFF
J: TRBJ1-1; D: TRBD1; V: TRBV28; size: once; DNA: TGTGCCAGCAGTTTCTCCGGGACAGGGACTGAAGCTTTCTTT; CDR3: CASSFSGTGTEAFF
J: TRBJ2-5; D: -; V: TRBV4-3; size: -; DNA: TGCGCCAGCAGCCAACGCCAGGGGGGCCCCCTGGAGACCCAGTACTTC; CDR3: CASSQRQGGPLETQYF
J: TRBJ2-3; D: -; V: TRBV7-2; size: -; DNA: TGTGCCAGCAGCCCACGGAGACTCTCCACAGATACGCAGTATTTT; CDR3: CASSPRRLSTDTQYF
J: TRBJ2-7; D: -; V: TRBV6-5; size: -; DNA: TGTGCCAGCGGCGTCCGCAGCGGTAGCTCCTACGAGCAGTACTTC; CDR3: CASGVRSGSSYEQYF
J: TRBJ1-1; D: TRBD1; V: TRBV9; size: -; DNA: TGTGCCAGCAGCGTGGACAGGGGGAACACTGAAGCTTTCTTT; CDR3: CASSVDRGNTEAFF
J: TRBJ1-2; D: TRBD1; V: TRBV10-2; size: few; DNA: TGCGCCAGCGGGACAGGGAAAGCTAACTATGGCTACACCTTC; CDR3: CASGTGKANYGYTF
J: TRBJ1-5; D: -; V: TRBV19; size: once; DNA: TGTGCCAGTAGCTTCTTCCCGGGGCAGCCCCAGCATTTT; CDR3: CASSFFPGQPQHF
J: TRBJ2-7; D: -; V: TRBV3-1/TRBV3-2; size: -; DNA: TGTGCCAGCAGCCCTAGGCAGGGGTTAACTAACACCCCCCCCTACGAGCAGTACTTC; CDR3: CASSPRQGLTNTPPYEQYF
J: TRBJ2-3; D: TRBD1; V: TRBV7-9; size: -; DNA: TGTGCCAGCAGTTACTTCGACAGGGGGGCAGATACGCAGTATTTT; CDR3: CASSYFDRGADTQYF
J: TRBJ2-1; D: TRBD2; V: TRBV7-2; size: once; DNA: TGTGCCAGCAGCATCTGGACTAGCGGGGTCTGGGATGAGCAGTTCTTC; CDR3: CASSIWTSGVWDEQFF
J: TRBJ2-2; D: -; V: TRBV7-3; size: few; DNA: TGTGCCAGTGGGGCCAACACCGGGGAGCTGTTTTTT; CDR3: CASGANTGELFF
J: TRBJ2-2; D: -; V: TRBV30; size: -; DNA: TGTGCCTCCTCTGCGAACACCGGGGAGCTGTTTTTT; CDR3: CASSANTGELFF
J: TRBJ1-2; D: -; V: TRBV30; size: many; DNA: TGTGCCTGGAGGAAACCGGGGTTAGAATATGGCTACACCTTC; CDR3: CAWRKPGLEYGYTF
J: TRBJ2-1; D: TRBD1; V: TRBV7-9; size: -; DNA: TGTGCCAGCAGGCGGACAGGGTCTTTCTATGAGCAGTTCTTC; CDR3: CASRRTGSFYEQFF
J: TRBJ1-2; D: -; V: TRBV4-3; size: -; DNA: TGCGCCAGCAGCCGGGACTCCCCGAAGTATGGCTACACCTTC; CDR3: CASSRDSPKYGYTF
J: TRBJ2-5; D: TRBD2; V: TRBV4-3; size: -; DNA: TGCGCCAGCAGCCAAGAAGGGGTAAGGGAGGGAGAGACCCAGTACTTC; CDR3: CASSQEGVREGETQYF
J: TRBJ1-1; D: -; V: TRBV6-6; size: -; DNA: TGTGCCAGCAGTTACTCGACATCGGACACTGAAGCTTTCTTT; CDR3: CASSYSTSDTEAFF
J: TRBJ1-2; D: -; V: TRBV5-4; size: -; DNA: TGTGCCAGCAGCTTGTTGGGGGGAACGGCAGGAATTGGCTACACCTTC; CDR3: CASSLLGGTAGIGYTF
J: TRBJ1-5; D: -; V: TRBV4-1; size: -; DNA: TGCGCCAGCGGGGGACTGGGCGACAATCAGCCCCAGCATTTT; CDR3: CASGGLGDNQPQHF
J: TRBJ2-1; D: -; V: TRBV11-1; size: few; DNA: TGTGCCAGCAGCTTCCAAGGACAGTACAATGAGCAGTTCTTC; CDR3: CASSFQGQYNEQFF
J: TRBJ2-2; D: TRBD2; V: TRBV4-2; size: once; DNA: TGTGCCAGCAGCCAAGAGAGACTAGCGCTGACCGGGGAGCTGTTTTTT; CDR3: CASSQERLALTGELFF
J: TRBJ1-5; D: TRBD1; V: TRBV19; size: few; DNA: TGTGCCAGTAAAAGTCGGGGGACAGAAATTAGCAATCAGCCCCAGCATTTT; CDR3: CASKSRGTEISNQPQHF
J: TRBJ2-1; D: TRBD1; V: TRBV4-1; size: -; DNA: TGCGCCAGCAGCCGGGACAGGGGGCCCCTCAACAATGAGCAGTTCTTC; CDR3: CASSRDRGPLNNEQFF
J: TRBJ1-1; D: -; V: TRBV7-9; size: -; DNA: TGTGCCAGCAGCTCAGGCAGGGTTGGTGGCACTGAAGCTTTCTTT; CDR3: CASSSGRVGGTEAFF
J: TRBJ2-3; D: -; V: TRBV9; size: -; DNA: TGTGCCAGCAGCGTCGCAGAGGGCGGGGTGGGGTCAGATACGCAGTATTTT; CDR3: CASSVAEGGVGSDTQYF
J: TRBJ2-6; D: -; V: TRBV5-1; size: -; DNA: TGCGCCAGCAGCCCTGAGGGGGCCAACGTCCTGACTTTC; CDR3: CASSPEGANVLTF
J: TRBJ2-7; D: -; V: TRBV11-2; size: -; DNA: TGTGCCAGCAGCTCCATCCTTAGCGGCTACGAGCAGTACTTC; CDR3: CASSSILSGYEQYF
J: TRBJ2-1; D: -; V: TRBV19; size: -; DNA: TGTGCCAGTAGTATGAGAGTGGACTGGCGGGTAATTAATGAGCAGTTCTTC; CDR3: CASSMRVDWRVINEQFF
J: TRBJ2-7; D: TRBD1; V: TRBV11-2; size: -; DNA: TGTGCCAGCAGCCCCCGGGGACAGGGGGCTTACGAGCAGTACTTC; CDR3: CASSPRGQGAYEQYF
J: TRBJ1-1; D: TRBD1; V: TRBV24-1; size: -; DNA: TGTGCCACCAGTGATTCCTTTGGACAGGGAAAAGCTTTCTTT; CDR3: CATSDSFGQGKAFF
J: TRBJ2-5; D: TRBD2; V: TRBV18; size: -; DNA: TGTGCCAGCTCACTAGCGGGGGGGCCGGAGACCCAGTACTTC; CDR3: CASSLAGGPETQYF
J: TRBJ2-1; D: TRBD1; V: TRBV2; size: -; DNA: TGTGCCAGCCGGGCAGGGGGTGTAGGTGCGTATGAGCAGTTCTTC; CDR3: CASRAGGVGAYEQFF
J: TRBJ2-5; D: -; V: TRBV19; size: -; DNA: TGTGCCAGTAGTATAGCGACTGGAAAAGAGACCCAGTACTTC; CDR3: CASSIATGKETQYF
J: TRBJ2-5; D: TRBD1; V: TRBV30; size: -; DNA: TGTGCCTGGAGTGTATCCGACGGGACAGCCCGTCTGAGAAGAGAGACCCAGTACTTC; CDR3: CAWSVSDGTARLRRETQYF
J: TRBJ1-2; D: -; V: TRBV2; size: -; DNA: TGTGCCAGCAATAGGCCCCCGGCGGACTATGGCTACACCTTC; CDR3: CASNRPPADYGYTF
J: TRBJ2-3; D: -; V: TRBV20-1; size: -; DNA: TGCAGTGAACCCTACGCGCAGTATTTT; CDR3: CSEPYAQYF
J: TRBJ1-2; D: TRBD1; V: TRBV6-5; size: -; DNA: TGTGCCAGCAGTCTCCTCCCGGACAGGGGAAACGGCTACACCTTC; CDR3: CASSLLPDRGNGYTF
J: TRBJ2-1; D: -; V: TRBV2; size: -; DNA: TGTGCCAGCAGCCGACAGGGAGGCTACAATGAGCAGTTCTTC; CDR3: CASSRQGGYNEQFF
J: TRBJ2-3; D: TRBD2; V: TRBV28; size: -; DNA: TGTGCCAGCAGTTTTTCTTGGGGGGGGAGCACAGATACGCAGTATTTT; CDR3: CASSFSWGGSTDTQYF
J: TRBJ2-2; D: -; V: TRBV27; size: -; DNA: TGTGCCAGCAGTCCTAGGCCCGGGGAGCTGTTTTTT; CDR3: CASSPRPGELFF
J: TRBJ2-7; D: TRBD2; V: TRBV23-1; size: few; DNA: TGCGCCAGCTACCCGGGCGGGGGGGCTTTCTACGAGCAGTACTTC; CDR3: CASYPGGGAFYEQYF
J: TRBJ2-1; D: TRBD2; V: TRBV10-2; size: -; DNA: TGCGCCAGCAGTGAAATATCCGGGACTAGTGCGCTCTTC; CDR3: CASSEISGTSALF
J: TRBJ1-1; D: TRBD1; V: TRBV5-5; size: -; DNA: TGTGCCAGCAGCTTGAGGGACAGAAACACTGAAGCTTTCTTT; CDR3: CASSLRDRNTEAFF